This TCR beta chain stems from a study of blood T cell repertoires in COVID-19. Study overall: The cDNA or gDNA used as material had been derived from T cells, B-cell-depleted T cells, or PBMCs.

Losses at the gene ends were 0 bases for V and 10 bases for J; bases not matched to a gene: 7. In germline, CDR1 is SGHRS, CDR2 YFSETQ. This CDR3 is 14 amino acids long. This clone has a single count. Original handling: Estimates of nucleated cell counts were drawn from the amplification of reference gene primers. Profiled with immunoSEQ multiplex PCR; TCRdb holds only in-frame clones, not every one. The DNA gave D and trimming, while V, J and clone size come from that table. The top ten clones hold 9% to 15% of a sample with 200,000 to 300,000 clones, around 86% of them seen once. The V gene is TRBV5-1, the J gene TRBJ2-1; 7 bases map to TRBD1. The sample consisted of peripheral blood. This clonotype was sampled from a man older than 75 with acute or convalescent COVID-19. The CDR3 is CASSLADRATEQFF. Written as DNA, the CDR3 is TGCGCCAGCAGCTTGGCCGACAGGGCTACGGAGCAGTTCTTC.